These T cell receptor beta chains were read from a single sample in a study of blood T cell repertoires in COVID-19. TCRdb's table, derived via immunoSEQ multiplex PCR, lists solely in-frame clones and lacks some. Of under 140,000 clones in the sample, around nine tenths were seen once. Sequencing used peripheral blood. The receptor set was obtained from a human donor in a cohort sampled during active COVID-19. CDR3s include the opening cysteine and the closing phenylalanine or tryptophan. The D gene is left open where the match is weak. For some rows the clone size is stated as once, few or many, or as a class when expanded; others skip it.

j_call: TRBJ2-6; d_call: TRBD1; v_call: TRBV29-1; clone_size: NA; cdr3_aa: CSVGQGSSGANVLTF; cdr3_nt: TGCAGCGTTGGACAGGGGAGCTCTGGGGCCAACGTCCTGACTTTC
j_call: TRBJ1-5; d_call: NA; v_call: TRBV6-5; clone_size: NA; cdr3_aa: CASRTTGNQPQHF; cdr3_nt: TGTGCCAGCAGGACTACAGGGAATCAGCCCCAGCATTTT
j_call: TRBJ2-3; d_call: TRBD2; v_call: TRBV5-6; clone_size: NA; cdr3_aa: CASSFLGTSSRTDTQYF; cdr3_nt: TGTGCCAGCAGCTTCCTCGGGACTAGCAGTCGGACAGATACGCAGTATTTT
j_call: TRBJ1-2; d_call: TRBD1; v_call: TRBV5-4; clone_size: NA; cdr3_aa: CASSPLSAGGLYGYTF; cdr3_nt: TGTGCCAGCAGCCCTCTATCGGCAGGGGGTTTATATGGCTACACCTTC
j_call: TRBJ2-7; d_call: TRBD1; v_call: TRBV16; clone_size: NA; cdr3_aa: CASSQGRTGDYEQYF; cdr3_nt: TGTGCCAGCAGCCAAGGACGGACAGGCGACTACGAGCAGTACTTC
j_call: TRBJ2-1; d_call: NA; v_call: TRBV18; clone_size: NA; cdr3_aa: CASSPQQGGGNEQFF; cdr3_nt: TGTGCCAGCTCACCACAGCAGGGGGGAGGTAATGAGCAGTTCTTC
j_call: TRBJ1-3; d_call: TRBD1; v_call: TRBV6-1; clone_size: once; cdr3_aa: CASSVLQQGSGNTIYF; cdr3_nt: TGTGCCAGCAGTGTCCTACAACAGGGGTCTGGAAACACCATATATTTT
j_call: TRBJ2-1; d_call: NA; v_call: TRBV4-2; clone_size: NA; cdr3_aa: CASSQDGGASYNEQFF; cdr3_nt: TGTGCCAGCAGCCAAGATGGGGGGGCCTCCTACAATGAGCAGTTCTTC
j_call: TRBJ1-1; d_call: TRBD1; v_call: TRBV10-3; clone_size: NA; cdr3_aa: CAISETDRGSMNTEAFF; cdr3_nt: TGTGCCATCAGTGAGACGGACAGGGGGTCCATGAACACTGAAGCTTTCTTT
j_call: TRBJ2-1; d_call: TRBD2; v_call: TRBV29-1; clone_size: once; cdr3_aa: CSVGGLATNEQFF; cdr3_nt: TGCAGCGTTGGGGGACTAGCGACGAATGAGCAGTTCTTC
j_call: TRBJ2-2; d_call: TRBD2; v_call: TRBV5-1; clone_size: NA; cdr3_aa: CASSLEAAGGPGNTGELFF; cdr3_nt: TGCGCCAGCAGCTTGGAGGCAGCGGGGGGACCGGGGAACACCGGGGAGCTGTTTTTT
j_call: TRBJ2-1; d_call: TRBD2; v_call: TRBV7-3; clone_size: NA; cdr3_aa: CASSPTVSGGVNEQFF; cdr3_nt: TGTGCCAGCAGCCCAACCGTCAGCGGGGGGGTGAATGAGCAGTTCTTC
j_call: TRBJ1-5; d_call: NA; v_call: TRBV6-5; clone_size: many; cdr3_aa: CASTLKSVGNQPQHF; cdr3_nt: TGTGCCAGCACCCTAAAATCTGTCGGCAATCAGCCCCAGCATTTT
j_call: TRBJ2-5; d_call: NA; v_call: TRBV5-1; clone_size: NA; cdr3_aa: CASSLEDKGETQYF; cdr3_nt: TGCGCCAGCAGCTTGGAGGACAAGGGAGAGACCCAGTACTTC
j_call: TRBJ2-5; d_call: TRBD1; v_call: TRBV10-1; clone_size: NA; cdr3_aa: CASSRDRAETQYF; cdr3_nt: TGCGCCAGCAGCCGAGACAGGGCTGAGACCCAGTACTTC
j_call: TRBJ1-3; d_call: NA; v_call: TRBV6-6; clone_size: NA; cdr3_aa: CASSKDKLPSTIYF; cdr3_nt: TGTGCCAGCAGTAAGGACAAACTGCCCTCCACCATATATTTT
j_call: TRBJ2-1; d_call: NA; v_call: TRBV5-1; clone_size: NA; cdr3_aa: CASSLDPSPSYNEQFF; cdr3_nt: TGCGCCAGCAGCTTGGATCCTTCCCCCTCCTACAATGAGCAGTTCTTC
j_call: TRBJ2-2; d_call: NA; v_call: TRBV28; clone_size: NA; cdr3_aa: CASSSYGTNTGELFF; cdr3_nt: TGTGCCAGCAGTTCATACGGGACGAACACCGGGGAGCTGTTTTTT
j_call: TRBJ2-3; d_call: NA; v_call: TRBV9; clone_size: NA; cdr3_aa: CASSVLGRGAGTDTQYF; cdr3_nt: TGTGCCAGCAGCGTACTCGGGCGGGGAGCAGGCACAGATACGCAGTATTTT
j_call: TRBJ2-1; d_call: NA; v_call: TRBV24-1; clone_size: NA; cdr3_aa: CATSDIGSSYNEQFF; cdr3_nt: TGTGCCACCAGTGATATCGGGAGCTCCTACAATGAGCAGTTCTTC
j_call: TRBJ1-1; d_call: TRBD1; v_call: TRBV27; clone_size: NA; cdr3_aa: CASRALDRGTEAFF; cdr3_nt: TGTGCCAGCAGAGCTTTGGACAGGGGCACTGAAGCTTTCTTT
j_call: TRBJ2-2; d_call: NA; v_call: TRBV7-3; clone_size: NA; cdr3_aa: CASSLSGGRNTGELFF; cdr3_nt: TGTGCCAGCAGCTTATCAGGAGGGCGCAACACCGGGGAGCTGTTTTTT
j_call: TRBJ2-3; d_call: NA; v_call: TRBV6-1; clone_size: NA; cdr3_aa: CASSASTLAVTDTQYF; cdr3_nt: TGTGCCAGCAGTGCCTCAACACTAGCCGTCACAGATACGCAGTATTTT
j_call: TRBJ2-6; d_call: NA; v_call: TRBV4-3; clone_size: NA; cdr3_aa: CASSQDSGGANVLTF; cdr3_nt: TGCGCCAGCAGCCAAGATTCGGGAGGGGCCAACGTCCTGACTTTC
j_call: TRBJ1-6; d_call: TRBD1; v_call: TRBV7-2; clone_size: NA; cdr3_aa: CASSLATGGNSPLHF; cdr3_nt: TGTGCCAGCAGCTTAGCGACAGGGGGCAATTCACCCCTCCACTTT
j_call: TRBJ1-4; d_call: TRBD1; v_call: TRBV5-1; clone_size: NA; cdr3_aa: CASSATGGGNEKLFF; cdr3_nt: TGCGCCAGCAGCGCCACAGGGGGTGGGAATGAAAAACTGTTTTTT
j_call: TRBJ2-1; d_call: NA; v_call: TRBV28; clone_size: NA; cdr3_aa: CASRLPGYSSYNEQFF; cdr3_nt: TGTGCCAGCAGGCTCCCAGGATATAGCTCCTACAATGAGCAGTTCTTC
j_call: TRBJ2-7; d_call: NA; v_call: TRBV10-2; clone_size: once; cdr3_aa: CASKGGVTVKGGEQYF; cdr3_nt: TGCGCCAGCAAGGGGGGGGTGACTGTGAAGGGAGGCGAGCAGTACTTC
j_call: TRBJ2-3; d_call: NA; v_call: TRBV5-1; clone_size: NA; cdr3_aa: CASSLSLRTDTQYF; cdr3_nt: TGCGCCAGCAGCTTGTCACTGCGTACAGATACGCAGTATTTT
j_call: TRBJ1-1; d_call: NA; v_call: TRBV29-1; clone_size: NA; cdr3_aa: CSVESGFTEAFF; cdr3_nt: TGCAGCGTTGAGTCGGGGTTCACTGAAGCTTTCTTT
j_call: TRBJ1-5; d_call: TRBD1; v_call: TRBV6-6; clone_size: NA; cdr3_aa: CASSDRGGNQPQHF; cdr3_nt: TGTGCCAGCTCTGACAGGGGGGGCAATCAGCCCCAGCATTTT
j_call: TRBJ1-4; d_call: NA; v_call: TRBV10-3; clone_size: NA; cdr3_aa: CAISERKTGLNEKLFF; cdr3_nt: TGTGCCATCAGTGAACGGAAGACAGGTCTAAATGAAAAACTGTTTTTT
j_call: TRBJ1-3; d_call: NA; v_call: TRBV6-2/TRBV6-3; clone_size: NA; cdr3_aa: CASSPWRANSGNTIYF; cdr3_nt: TGTGCCAGCAGCCCCTGGAGGGCAAACTCTGGAAACACCATATATTTT
j_call: TRBJ1-2; d_call: TRBD1; v_call: TRBV6-2/TRBV6-3; clone_size: few; cdr3_aa: CASSYSAGGAKGYTF; cdr3_nt: TGTGCCAGCAGTTACTCCGCAGGGGGCGCAAAGGGCTACACCTTC
j_call: TRBJ2-3; d_call: NA; v_call: TRBV5-1; clone_size: NA; cdr3_aa: CASSANPGLTNTDTQYF; cdr3_nt: TGCGCCAGCAGCGCTAATCCGGGACTGACGAACACAGATACGCAGTATTTT
j_call: TRBJ2-3; d_call: TRBD2; v_call: TRBV11-2; clone_size: NA; cdr3_aa: CASSLRGVVQYF; cdr3_nt: TGTGCCAGCAGCTTACGGGGGGTGGTGCAGTATTTT
j_call: TRBJ2-7; d_call: NA; v_call: TRBV7-8; clone_size: NA; cdr3_aa: CASSLGRNYEQYF; cdr3_nt: TGTGCCAGCAGCTTAGGGCGGAACTACGAGCAGTACTTC
j_call: TRBJ2-1; d_call: NA; v_call: TRBV6-5; clone_size: NA; cdr3_aa: CASIVGSSYNEQFF; cdr3_nt: TGTGCCAGCATCGTGGGGAGCTCCTACAATGAGCAGTTCTTC
j_call: TRBJ1-4; d_call: NA; v_call: TRBV4-1; clone_size: NA; cdr3_aa: CASSQQSGPNEKLFF; cdr3_nt: TGCGCCAGCAGCCAACAATCAGGCCCTAATGAAAAACTGTTTTTT
j_call: TRBJ1-4; d_call: NA; v_call: TRBV5-1; clone_size: NA; cdr3_aa: CASSIQSGKEKLFF; cdr3_nt: TGCGCCAGCAGCATACAATCCGGGAAAGAAAAACTGTTTTTT
j_call: TRBJ2-7; d_call: NA; v_call: TRBV7-2; clone_size: NA; cdr3_aa: CASSRSYEQYF; cdr3_nt: TGTGCCAGCAGCCGCTCCTACGAGCAGTACTTC
j_call: TRBJ2-5; d_call: NA; v_call: TRBV11-2; clone_size: NA; cdr3_aa: CASSLDRQPQETQYF; cdr3_nt: TGTGCCAGCAGCTTAGACCGACAACCTCAAGAGACCCAGTACTTC
j_call: TRBJ2-1; d_call: TRBD2; v_call: TRBV9; clone_size: NA; cdr3_aa: CASSVKGTSGDNEQFF; cdr3_nt: TGTGCCAGCAGCGTAAAGGGGACTAGCGGAGACAATGAGCAGTTCTTC
j_call: TRBJ1-2; d_call: NA; v_call: TRBV10-3; clone_size: NA; cdr3_aa: CAIRAPQGIYGYTF; cdr3_nt: TGTGCCATCAGGGCCCCCCAGGGGATCTATGGCTACACCTTC
j_call: TRBJ1-1; d_call: NA; v_call: TRBV10-1; clone_size: once; cdr3_aa: CASSGTVLGTEAFF; cdr3_nt: TGCGCCAGCAGTGGGACAGTATTAGGTACTGAAGCTTTCTTT
j_call: TRBJ2-2; d_call: TRBD1; v_call: TRBV29-1; clone_size: NA; cdr3_aa: CSVRDREVGELFF; cdr3_nt: TGCAGCGTCCGGGACAGGGAAGTCGGGGAGCTGTTTTTT
j_call: TRBJ2-7; d_call: TRBD1; v_call: TRBV5-1; clone_size: NA; cdr3_aa: CASSSKPTGGAYSYEQYF; cdr3_nt: TGCGCCAGCAGCAGCAAACCAACAGGGGGCGCTTACTCCTACGAGCAGTACTTC
j_call: TRBJ1-2; d_call: NA; v_call: TRBV7-2; clone_size: NA; cdr3_aa: CASSPSLGYTF; cdr3_nt: TGTGCCAGCAGCCCGAGTCTTGGCTACACCTTC
j_call: TRBJ2-3; d_call: TRBD2; v_call: TRBV11-2; clone_size: NA; cdr3_aa: CASSLGAGRDTQYF; cdr3_nt: TGTGCCAGCAGCTTAGGGGCCGGGAGGGATACGCAGTATTTT
j_call: TRBJ1-1; d_call: NA; v_call: TRBV27; clone_size: few; cdr3_aa: CASSSQGPNTEAFF; cdr3_nt: TGTGCCAGCTCATCACAGGGCCCAAACACTGAAGCTTTCTTT
j_call: TRBJ2-3; d_call: TRBD2; v_call: TRBV27; clone_size: NA; cdr3_aa: CASRTGGTDTQYF; cdr3_nt: TGTGCCAGCAGAACGGGAGGGACCGATACGCAGTATTTT
j_call: TRBJ2-3; d_call: NA; v_call: TRBV5-4; clone_size: few; cdr3_aa: CASSWGDTDTQYF; cdr3_nt: TGTGCCAGCAGCTGGGGGGACACAGATACGCAGTATTTT
j_call: TRBJ2-5; d_call: NA; v_call: TRBV18; clone_size: NA; cdr3_aa: CASSPPKTGGGETQYF; cdr3_nt: TGTGCCAGCTCACCACCAAAGACAGGAGGAGGAGAGACCCAGTACTTC
j_call: TRBJ2-2; d_call: NA; v_call: TRBV30; clone_size: NA; cdr3_aa: CAWSSPPPNTGELFF; cdr3_nt: TGTGCCTGGAGTAGCCCTCCTCCGAACACCGGGGAGCTGTTTTTT
j_call: TRBJ1-2; d_call: NA; v_call: TRBV6-5; clone_size: NA; cdr3_aa: CASSLDRADGYTF; cdr3_nt: TGTGCCAGCAGCTTGGACAGAGCCGATGGCTACACCTTC
j_call: TRBJ2-7; d_call: TRBD1; v_call: TRBV10-1; clone_size: NA; cdr3_aa: CASSGTTGGYEQYF; cdr3_nt: TGCGCCAGCAGTGGGACAACAGGGGGCTACGAGCAGTACTTC
j_call: TRBJ2-1; d_call: TRBD2; v_call: TRBV3-1/TRBV3-2; clone_size: NA; cdr3_aa: CASSLGTSGRTNEQFF; cdr3_nt: TGTGCCAGCAGCCTAGGGACTAGCGGGAGGACTAATGAGCAGTTCTTC
j_call: TRBJ2-7; d_call: TRBD1; v_call: TRBV6-5; clone_size: NA; cdr3_aa: CASRRDRSGEQYF; cdr3_nt: TGTGCCAGCAGACGGGACAGGTCGGGCGAGCAGTACTTC
j_call: TRBJ2-7; d_call: NA; v_call: TRBV28; clone_size: NA; cdr3_aa: CASSSGGRTYEQYF; cdr3_nt: TGTGCCAGCAGTTCCGGCGGCCGGACTTACGAGCAGTACTTC